The sequence of this T cell receptor (beta chain) was determined in a study of CD8 T cells in Susac syndrome. Reverse transcription of roughly 0.45 to 1 ug RNA was performed with random hexamers. Each CDR3 protein gets one entry after TCRdb re-called the immunoSEQ multiplex PCR reads with MiXCR. Here the sample spans about 73,000 distinct CDR3 sequences, about 95% being singletons. CD8+ and CD4+ T cells circulating in blood were sequenced for TCR beta. The CD8+ and CD4+ T cells were isolated magnetically using a negative isolation approach, whereas the TEMRA cells were enriched by FACS. CDR1 is LNHDA, CDR2 SQIVND, per germline (reference sequence). The V end was cut by 6 bases, the J end by 3 bases, with 15 bases between. The CDR3 length is 14 residues. This clonotype was seen a single time.

The specimen sequenced was CD8+ T cells from PBMCs. V usage is TRBV19 and J usage is TRBJ2-7; a weak D match, TRBD2 (6 bases). The source is a human donor with multiple sclerosis. This CDR3 is CASSEGLLYYEQYF. CDR3 nucleotides: TGTGCCAGTAGCGAGGGACTTCTATACTACGAGCAGTACTTC.